This T cell receptor (beta chain) originates from a study of blood T cell repertoires in COVID-19. About the study: COVID-19 samples from acute and convalescent phases originated in the United States, Italy and Spain.

In the original processing: Using reference gene primer amplification, nucleated cell counts were estimated. The protocol was immunoSEQ multiplex PCR, while the TCRdb copy is restricted to in-frame clones and leaves out a portion. That table is the source of V, J and clone size, and D and trimming were worked out from the DNA. The sample has under 300,000 clones; around 91% are singletons. In Seattle, patients joined the study during active infection and were tracked longitudinally. The TCR originated in an older woman with COVID-19, enrolled during active disease. The sequencing sample was made of peripheral blood.

CDR3 bases: TGTGCCAGCAGCTTAGCAGGGGCGGTTCAGCCCCAGCATTTT. Translated: CASSLAGAVQPQHF. The chain has TRBV7-2 and TRBJ1-5; TRBD1 might be the D (5 bases). This CDR3 has 14 amino acids. Trimming shortened V by 0 bases and J by 6 bases, and 9 bases separated the two germline ends. Germline loops: CDR1 SGHTA, CDR2 FQGNSA.